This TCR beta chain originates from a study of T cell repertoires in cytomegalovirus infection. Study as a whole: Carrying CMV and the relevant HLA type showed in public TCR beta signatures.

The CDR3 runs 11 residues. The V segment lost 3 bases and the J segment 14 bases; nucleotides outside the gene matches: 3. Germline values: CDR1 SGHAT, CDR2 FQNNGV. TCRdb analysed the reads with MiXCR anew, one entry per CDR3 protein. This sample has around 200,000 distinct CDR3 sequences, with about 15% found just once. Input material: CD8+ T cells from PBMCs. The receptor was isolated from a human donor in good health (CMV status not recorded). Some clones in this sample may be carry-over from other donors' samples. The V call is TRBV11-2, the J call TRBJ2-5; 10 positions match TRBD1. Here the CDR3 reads CASSFGQGEYF. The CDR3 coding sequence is TGTGCCAGCAGCTTTGGACAGGGGGAATACTTC.